This T cell receptor beta chain was sequenced for a study of T cell changes during pregnancy in multiple sclerosis. The CDR3 is 16 residues long. Germline V lookup: CDR1 MGHRA, CDR2 YSYEKL. The junction had 5 bases not matched to a gene; V was cut back by 0 bases and J by 4 bases. Profiling relied on immunoSEQ multiplex PCR, and the TCRdb table lists in-frame clones only, not all of them. Of tens of thousands of clones in the sample, about 92% were seen once. The rearrangement links TRBV4-1 to TRBJ2-3; the match to TRBD1 covers 9 bases. The TCR was taken from a female donor with multiple sclerosis, enrolled in a pregnancy study. The specimen comprised peripheral blood, sampled after pregnancy. The CDR3 protein is CASSQDVGTGPDTQYF. The CDR3, as DNA: TGCGCCAGCAGCCAAGATGTTGGGACAGGGCCAGATACGCAGTATTTT.